This TCR beta chain was identified in a study of shared clonotypes between healthy human individuals. Whole-study context: Three plates were used per donor for CD4 naive, three for CD4 memory, two for CD8 naive and one for CD8 memory.

Overall study results and limits: Naive subsets usually exceeded memory subsets in estimated richness.

Between the trimmed V and J ends, which lost 5 bases and 1 base, there was a span of 8 bases. This CDR3 comprises 14 residues. CDR1 SGHVS and CDR2 FNYEAQ come from the germline V gene. Only CD45RO-negative cells positively selected for CCR7 counted as naive CD8 cells, so terminally differentiated effector memory CD45RA+ cells were excluded. This clone has just a few counts. Its antigen is still unknown. Researchers ran the assay at a deep level. In the sorted-subset replicate PCRs, 200 ng DNA, some 30,000 T cell genomes, was used. Clones were sequenced by immunoSEQ multiplex PCR, and TCRdb holds only the in-frame ones, with some missing. The sample contains about 680,000 clones, around 90% of which appear only once.

Input material: naive CD8+ T cells sorted from blood. The chain couples TRBV7-6 to TRBJ2-2; D not resolved. The receptor was derived from a man aged 25 to 40 in good health. CDR3 bases: TGTGCCAGCAGCCCCTCTTGGAACACCGGGGAGCTGTTTTTT. Its translation: CASSPSWNTGELFF. The full variable domain, its missing parts supplied by reference TRBV7-6 and TRBJ2-2, is GAGVSQSPRYKVTKRGQDVALRCDPISGHVSLYWYRQALGQGPEFLTYFNYEAQQDKSGLPNDRFSAERPEGSISTLTIQRTEQRDSAMYRCASSPSWNTGELFFGEGSRLTVL.